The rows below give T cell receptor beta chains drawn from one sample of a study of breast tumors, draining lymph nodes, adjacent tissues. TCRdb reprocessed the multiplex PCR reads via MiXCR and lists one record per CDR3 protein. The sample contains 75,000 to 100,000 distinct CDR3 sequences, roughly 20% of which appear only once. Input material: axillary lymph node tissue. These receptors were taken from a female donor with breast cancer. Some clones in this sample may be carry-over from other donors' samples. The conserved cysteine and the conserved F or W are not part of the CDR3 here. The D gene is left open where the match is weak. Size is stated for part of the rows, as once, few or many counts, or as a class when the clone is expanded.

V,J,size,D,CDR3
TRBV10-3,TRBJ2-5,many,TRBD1,ATSSGQGRGETQY
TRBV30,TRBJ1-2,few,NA,AWSQGYGYT
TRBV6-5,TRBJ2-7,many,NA,ASSGARYEQY
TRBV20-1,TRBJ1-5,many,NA,SIRDGNQPQH
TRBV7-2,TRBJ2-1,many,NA,ASSLGTAYNEQF
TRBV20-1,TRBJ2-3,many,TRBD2,SAQGLAEPTDTQY
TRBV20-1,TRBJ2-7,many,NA,SARDSGRSEQY
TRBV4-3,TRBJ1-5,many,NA,ASSQDRASNQPQH
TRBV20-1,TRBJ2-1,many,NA,SARDGGAFTEQF
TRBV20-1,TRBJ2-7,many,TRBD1,SARRGTGDYEQY
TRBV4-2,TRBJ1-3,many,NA,ASSQAGAGNTIY
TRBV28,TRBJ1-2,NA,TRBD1,ASGLPGQTNYGYT
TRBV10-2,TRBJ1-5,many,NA,ASSESVQPQH
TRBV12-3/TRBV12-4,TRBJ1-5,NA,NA,ASRTGTRRNQPQH
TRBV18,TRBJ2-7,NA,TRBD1,ASSPPNRGAYEQY
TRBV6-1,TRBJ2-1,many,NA,ASSGTPWSEQF
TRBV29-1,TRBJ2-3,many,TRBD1,SFETGATTTDTQY
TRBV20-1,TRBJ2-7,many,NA,SAIPENEQY
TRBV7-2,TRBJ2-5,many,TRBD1,ASSSRTGTGETQY
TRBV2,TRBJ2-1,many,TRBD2,ASRADGRAYNEQF
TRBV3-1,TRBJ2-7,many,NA,ASSQVKDEQY
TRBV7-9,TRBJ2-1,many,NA,ASSPASGAGDNEQF
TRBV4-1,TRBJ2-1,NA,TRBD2,ASSRILGLAGGGLDEQF
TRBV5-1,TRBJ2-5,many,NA,ASTGHLQETQY
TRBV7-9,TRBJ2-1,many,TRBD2,ASSPSGGRYNEQF
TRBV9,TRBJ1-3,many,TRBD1,ASSGRQGVSGNTIY
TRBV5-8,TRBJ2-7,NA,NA,AGRGSYEQY
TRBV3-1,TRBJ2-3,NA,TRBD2,ASSQAAGGGDTQY
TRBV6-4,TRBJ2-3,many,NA,ASSPGISTDTQY
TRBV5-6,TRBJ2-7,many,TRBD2,ASSLWGSGTDEQY
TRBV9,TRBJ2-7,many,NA,ASSVGIAYEQY
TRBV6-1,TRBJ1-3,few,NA,ASSAIREAGNTIY
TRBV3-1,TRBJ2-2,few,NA,ASSQAIPGSTNTGELF
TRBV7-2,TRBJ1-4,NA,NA,ASSSGGASKKLF
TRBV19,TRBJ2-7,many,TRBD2,ASSIGQGLAGGFYEQY
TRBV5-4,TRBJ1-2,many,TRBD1,ASSFAGQTYGYT
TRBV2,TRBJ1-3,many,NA,ASSQYSSDSYSGNTIY
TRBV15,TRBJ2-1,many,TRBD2,ATRMTSGNSYNEQF
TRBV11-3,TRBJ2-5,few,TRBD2,ASSLDLGLAAQETQY
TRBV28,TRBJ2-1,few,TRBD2,ASSPTGTSGMRQF
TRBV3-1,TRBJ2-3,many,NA,ASSRDPQADTQY
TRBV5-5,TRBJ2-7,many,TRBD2,ASTLSGTSGAYEQY
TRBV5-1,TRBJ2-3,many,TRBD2,ASSVSGREGDTQY
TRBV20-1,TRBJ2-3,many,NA,SAPSGADTQY
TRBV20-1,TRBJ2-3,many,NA,SSKAALRYTDTQY
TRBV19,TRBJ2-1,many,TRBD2,ASSVGLAGPYNEQF